A single sample gave rise to the 27 T cell receptor beta chains below, sequenced in a study of T cells in localized non-small cell lung cancer. Produced via immunoSEQ multiplex PCR; TCRdb's table is partial and in-frame only. Of 2,500 to 3,000 clones in the sample, approximately 21% are singletons; the top ten hold less than 25%. The source material was lung tumor tissue, sampled before any cancer treatment. The receptors come from a male donor at least 60 years old with stage II squamous cell lung carcinoma.

The rearrangement links TRBV18 to TRBJ2-1; possibly TRBD1 or TRBD2 for D (6 bases each). The CDR3 totals 15 residues. Germline V gives CDR1 KGHSH, CDR2 LQKENI. The germline V and J ends were trimmed by 2 bases and 3 bases, with 11 bases remaining between them. The CDR3 sequence: CASSPRGADYNEQFF. CDR3 coding DNA: TGTGCCAGCTCACCAAGGGGGGCGGACTACAATGAGCAGTTCTTC. Using reference TRBV18 and TRBJ2-1 for the parts outside the CDR3, the full variable domain is NAGVMQNPRHLVRRRGQEARLRCSPMKGHSHVYWYRQLPEEGLKFMVYLQKENIIDESGMPKERFSAEFPKEGPSILRIQQVVRGDSAAYFCASSPRGADYNEQFFGPGTRLTVL.

The table lists this clone with many counts. This chain links TRBV7-2 with TRBJ1-2, with D unresolved. The CDR3 consists of 13 residues. Germline values: CDR1 SGHTA, CDR2 FQGNSA. V was shortened by 5 bases and J by 6 bases, with 13 bases between the two germline ends. This chain's CDR3 is CASSLAGADGYTF. CDR3 coding DNA: TGTGCCAGCAGCCTTGCGGGTGCTGATGGCTACACCTTC.

The CDR3 nucleotides read TGTGCCAGCAGTTCCCGGGGCGCGACTAATGAAAAACTGTTTTTT. The encoded protein is CASSSRGATNEKLFF. This chain connects TRBV6-8 to TRBJ1-4; the D gene is possibly TRBD1 (5 bases). CDR3 length: 15 amino acids. Germline CDR1 and CDR2: MNHGY and SAAAGT. V lost 4 bases to trimming and J lost 2 bases, with 11 bases between them.

The chain is built from TRBV19 and TRBJ2-7, with no clear D. The germline V gene encodes CDR1 LNHDA and CDR2 SQIVND (reference sequence). The V end lost 5 bases, the J end lost 0 bases, and 11 bases lay between the germline ends. CDR3 length: 14 residues. DNA of the CDR3: TGTGCCAGTAGTGACCAGGCAAGCTCCTACGAGCAGTACTTC. As protein: CASSDQASSYEQYF.

This clone was picked up many times. The V gene is TRBV11-3, the J gene TRBJ2-3; TRBD2 matches 7 bases. Per the germline V gene, CDR1 is SGHNT and CDR2 is YENEEA. The length of the CDR3 is 15 residues. V lost 5 bases to trimming and J lost 2 bases; unmatched junction nucleotides: 7. The CDR3, as DNA: TGTGCCAGCAGCCAAAATAGCGGGCTCACAGATACGCAGTATTTT. Protein: CASSQNSGLTDTQYF.

This clone showed up just a few times. The rearrangement uses TRBV7-6 and TRBJ2-2, with D tentatively TRBD1 or TRBD2 (5 bases each). CDR1 and CDR2 from the germline V gene are SGHVS and FNYEAQ. This CDR3 has 16 residues. V lost 5 bases to trimming and J lost 0 bases, with 13 bases between them. This chain's CDR3 is CASSPGRVTNTGELFF. The CDR3 DNA follows: TGTGCCAGCAGCCCAGGGCGGGTGACGAACACCGGGGAGCTGTTTTTT.

In its sample, this clone was seen a few times. This chain links TRBV11-3 with TRBJ2-3; D not resolved. V was clipped by 5 bases and J by 0 bases, with 12 bases between them. Germline CDR1 is SGHNT and CDR2 is YENEEA. The CDR3 covers 15 residues. The CDR3 spells CASSPSTASTDTQYF. CDR3 in DNA: TGTGCCAGCAGCCCTTCAACCGCTAGCACAGATACGCAGTATTTT.

By share, this clone counts as large. The chain carries TRBV29-1 and TRBJ1-3; no reliable D call. Germline V gives CDR1 SQVTM, CDR2 ANQGSEA. V lost 1 base, J lost 0 bases, and 4 bases lay in between. This CDR3 spans 13 amino acids. For the CDR3, the DNA is TGCAGCGTTGAAGGTAACTCTGGAAACACCATATATTTT. The encoded protein is CSVEGNSGNTIYF.

V usage is TRBV11-3 and J usage is TRBJ1-1; D unclear. The CDR3 has 15 amino acids. V was pared by 3 bases and J by 0 bases, with 11 bases between. Germline CDR1 reads SGHNT; CDR2 reads YENEEA. CDR3 in amino acids: CASSLFSPLNTEAFF. CDR3 DNA sequence: TGTGCCAGCAGCTTGTTTTCCCCGCTGAACACTGAAGCTTTCTTT.

This clone is labeled large (0.1 to 1%). One end of the junction is discordant with germline, which a read error may explain. The chain links TRBV10-2 to TRBJ2-1, with D hard to call. The CDR3 loop spans 15 amino acids. Germline V gene data show CDR1 as WSHSY and CDR2 as SAAADI. For the CDR3, the DNA is TGCGCCAGCAGTGAGTTTGACACCTCCCACAATGAGCAGTTCTTC. Encoded protein: CASSEFDTSHNEQFF.

There are a few counts of this clone. This chain joins TRBV5-1 and TRBJ2-7; the match to TRBD1 covers 8 bases. Looked up from germline, CDR1 is SGHRS and CDR2 is YFSETQ. The CDR3 consists of 16 residues. Germline trimming cut 3 bases from V and 0 bases from J; bases unmatched to any gene: 8. CDR3 coding DNA: TGCGCCAGCAGCTATGAGGGACAGGCAAGCTCCTACGAGCAGTACTTC. It specifies CASSYEGQASSYEQYF.

This chain joins TRBV30 and TRBJ1-1; D gene ambiguous. CDR3 length: 11 residues. V lost 0 bases and J lost 11, with 10 bases in between. In germline, CDR1 is GTSNPN, CDR2 SVGIG (reference sequence). CDR3 sequence (DNA): TGTGCCTGGAGTGTACCGGGGTTGGCTTTCTTT. Translation: CAWSVPGLAFF.

This clone was detected only a few times. The CDR3 sequence is CASSEMGGVGTEAFF. The CDR3 DNA follows: TGTGCCAGCAGTGAAATGGGAGGGGTTGGGACTGAAGCTTTCTTT. The chain recombines TRBV9 with TRBJ1-1; D is perhaps TRBD1 (5 bases). The CDR3 runs 15 residues. The germline V gene has CDR1 SGDLS and CDR2 YYNGEE. The V gene lost 5 bases and the J gene lost 5 bases, with 19 bases spanning the gap.

Here the CDR3 DNA reads TGTGCCAGCAGTTTAGTAGCGGGAACCTACAATGAGCAGTTCTTC. Amino acid sequence: CASSLVAGTYNEQFF. The chain joins TRBV28 to TRBJ2-1; TRBD2 aligns across 8 bases. The germline CDR1 and CDR2 sequences are MDHEN and SYDVKM. The CDR3 is made up of 15 amino acids. Trimming at V came to 2 bases and at J to 2 bases, leaving 2 bases not matched to a gene. Complete variable domain (other parts from reference TRBV28 and TRBJ2-1): DVKVTQSSRYLVKRTGEKVFLECVQDMDHENMFWYRQDPGLGLRLIYFSYDVKMKEKGDIPEGYSVSREKKERFSLILESASTNQTSMYLCASSLVAGTYNEQFFGPGTRLTVL.

Only a few counts were recorded for this clone. The chain carries TRBV9 and TRBJ2-3; no clear D gene. This CDR3 has 14 amino acids. Germline CDR1 SGDLS, CDR2 YYNGEE. Trimming pared 7 bases from V and 2 bases from J, leaving 14 bases between. The CDR3 DNA follows: TGTGCCAGCCATGAGGAACGGCACACAGATACGCAGTATTTT. Translation gives CASHEERHTDTQYF.

In this sample, this clone turned up a few times. The chain carries TRBV6-4 and TRBJ2-7, with 7 bases aligning to TRBD1. The CDR3 consists of 11 residues. The trim removed 9 bases at V and 2 bases at J, leaving 1 base unmatched. Germline loops: CDR1 MRHNA, CDR2 SNTAGT. CDR3 bases: TGTGCCAGTGGACAGGCCTACGAGCAGTACTTC. Translating it yields CASGQAYEQYF.

The chain joins TRBV18 to TRBJ2-2, with TRBD2 matching 7 bases. This CDR3 is built from 15 residues. Germline values: CDR1 KGHSH, CDR2 LQKENI. V lost 3 bases, J lost 3 bases, and 4 bases stayed unmatched. The CDR3 here is CASSPSGGYTGELFF. The CDR3 DNA is TGTGCCAGCTCACCTTCGGGGGGATACACCGGGGAGCTGTTTTTT.

The rearrangement joins TRBV11-3 to TRBJ2-1; 7 bases map to TRBD1. The length of the CDR3 is 15 residues. Trimming at V came to 5 bases and at J to 5 bases, leaving 9 bases not matched to a gene. CDR1 is SGHNT and CDR2 is YENEEA in the germline V gene. CDR3 sequence (DNA): TGTGCCAGCAGCACTACAGGGGTCGGAGACAATGAGCAGTTCTTC. Protein sequence: CASSTTGVGDNEQFF.

V usage is TRBV28 and J usage is TRBJ2-2; D not resolved. This CDR3 is 15 amino acids long. Germline CDR1 and CDR2: MDHEN and SYDVKM. Trimming pared 6 bases from V and 2 bases from J, leaving 13 bases between. CDR3 sequence (DNA): TGTGCCAGCAGCCCTAGGACCTTTAACACCGGGGAGCTGTTTTTT. Encoded protein: CASSPRTFNTGELFF.

This clone is medium-sized by share. The chain is built from TRBV11-3 and TRBJ2-7; TRBD2 matches at 8 bases. The germline V gene has CDR1 SGHNT and CDR2 YENEEA. V gave up 0 bases and J gave up 7 bases; unmatched junction bases: 5. This CDR3 has 14 residues. The CDR3 DNA reads TGTGCCAGCAGCTTAGAAGCGGGAGTCGGTGAGCAGTACTTC. Its protein is CASSLEAGVGEQYF.

V is TRBV28 and J is TRBJ2-5; weak D call: TRBD1 (5 bases). The CDR3 length is 15 residues. Germline loops: CDR1 MDHEN, CDR2 SYDVKM. Deletions cut 7 bases from V and 5 bases from J, with 20 bases between. DNA of the CDR3: TGTGCCAGCACCTCCCCATCAGACAGTGGGGAGACCCAGTACTTC. Its protein is CASTSPSDSGETQYF.

The chain recombines TRBV19 with TRBJ1-1, with 10 bases matching TRBD1. CDR1 is LNHDA, CDR2 SQIVND, per germline (reference sequence). The CDR3 sequence is 15 residues long. Germline trimming cut 5 bases from V and 5 bases from J; bases unmatched to any gene: 8. Here the CDR3 DNA reads TGTGCCAGTAGTCCCAGGAGGACAGGGGGTACTGAAGCTTTCTTT. Encoded protein: CASSPRRTGGTEAFF.

V gene TRBV11-3 combines with J gene TRBJ1-2; the D gene is possibly TRBD1 (6 bases). The CDR3 runs 15 residues. The germline V gene has CDR1 SGHNT and CDR2 YENEEA. The germline V and J ends were trimmed by 1 base and 0 bases, with 9 bases remaining between them. The CDR3, as DNA: TGTGCCAGCAGCTTAGTCCCAGGGGCTAACTATGGCTACACCTTC. As protein: CASSLVPGANYGYTF.

In this sample, this clone is medium-sized (0.01 to 0.1%). The CDR3 DNA is TGTGCCAGCAGCCCACATGGGACAGGGGATGGTTCGCGCGGGGAGCTGTTTTTT. Its translation: CASSPHGTGDGSRGELFF. V and J are TRBV11-3 and TRBJ2-2, with 10 nucleotides matching TRBD1. Trimming removed 5 bases from V and 7 bases from J; junction bases left unmatched: 16. From germline, CDR1 is SGHNT and CDR2 YENEEA. The CDR3 loop spans 18 amino acids.

By share, this clone ranks as medium-sized. V is TRBV6-8 and J is TRBJ2-1; 8 bases line up with TRBD2. This CDR3 is 16 amino acids long. Looked up from germline, CDR1 is MNHGY and CDR2 is SAAAGT. With 6 bases clipped from V and 2 bases from J, the junction kept 9 bases outside the gene matches. The CDR3 region is CASRAHTSGPYNEQFF. CDR3 in DNA: TGTGCCAGCAGGGCACACACTAGCGGCCCCTACAATGAGCAGTTCTTC.

The rearrangement links TRBV11-3 to TRBJ2-7; D is ambiguous. The CDR3 is 14 residues long. Trimming shortened V by 5 bases and J by 3 bases, and 14 bases separated the two germline ends. Germline CDR1 is SGHNT and CDR2 is YENEEA. In nucleotides, the CDR3 is TGTGCCAGCAGCCCTTCACGTGGTAGCTACGAGCAGTACTTC. This sequence encodes CASSPSRGSYEQYF.

This chain uses TRBV19 with TRBJ2-7; 7 bases are a match to TRBD2. The V segment lost 5 bases and the J segment 0 bases; nucleotides outside the gene matches: 10. This CDR3 is built from 16 residues. CDR1 and CDR2 from the germline V gene are LNHDA and SQIVND (reference sequence). CDR3 DNA: TGTGCCAGTAGTCCCCTGTGGGAGGGCAGCTCCTACGAGCAGTACTTC. Its protein product is CASSPLWEGSSYEQYF.